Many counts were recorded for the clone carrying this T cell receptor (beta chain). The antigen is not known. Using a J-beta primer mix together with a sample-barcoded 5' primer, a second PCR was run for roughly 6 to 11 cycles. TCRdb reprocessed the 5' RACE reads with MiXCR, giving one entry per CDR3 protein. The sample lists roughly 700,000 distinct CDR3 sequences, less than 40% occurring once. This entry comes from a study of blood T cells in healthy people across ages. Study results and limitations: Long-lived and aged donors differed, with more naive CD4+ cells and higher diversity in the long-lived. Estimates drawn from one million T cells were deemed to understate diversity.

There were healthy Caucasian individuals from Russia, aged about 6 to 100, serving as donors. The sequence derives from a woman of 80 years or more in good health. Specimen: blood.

The CDR3 sequence: CASSDSSYNSPLHF. The CDR3, as DNA: TGTGCCAGCAGTGACAGCTCCTATAATTCACCCCTCCACTTT. This chain joins TRBV6-1 and TRBJ1-6; D remains ambiguous. CDR1 MNHNS and CDR2 SASEGT come from the germline V gene. The CDR3 is 14 amino acids. V lost 3 bases, J lost 0 bases, and 3 bases lay in between.